This T cell receptor (beta chain) was identified in a study of blood T cell repertoires in COVID-19. Study information: The origin of the acute and convalescent COVID-19 samples was the United States, Italy and Spain. Sources were T cells, B-cell-depleted T cells, or PBMCs; the material itself was cDNA or gDNA.

The CDR3 extends over 13 amino acids. The V end lost 9 bases, the J end lost 4 bases, and 13 bases lay between the germline ends. From germline, CDR1 is KGHDR and CDR2 SFDVKD. How the authors handled the data: Reference gene primer amplification gave estimated nucleated cell counts. Profiled with immunoSEQ multiplex PCR; TCRdb holds only in-frame clones, not every one. The V and J calls and clone size are taken from that table; D and trimming were inferred from the DNA. The repertoire holds under 300,000 clones, with roughly 80% as singletons. The clonotype was recovered from a woman younger than 30 with acute or convalescent COVID-19. Sequencing was performed on peripheral blood. The V call is TRBV24-1, the J call TRBJ2-3; a possible D gene is TRBD1 (7 bases). For the CDR3, the DNA is TGTGCCACCCAGGGGGGAGGAGCAGATACGCAGTATTTT. It is translated as CATQGGGADTQYF.